This T cell receptor beta chain is from a study of blood T cells in healthy people across ages (dated by TCRdb to the mid-2010s). Describing the broader study: In model experiments, template switching captured about one uniquely barcoded TCR beta cDNA molecule for every two T cells. The study measured age-related changes in TCR beta repertoire diversity using deep sequencing normalized with unique cDNA molecular identifiers. The donors were split into four age groups: young (average 16 years), middle-aged (around 37), aged (roughly 60) and long-lived (approximately 80). Donors of different ages were randomly distributed across sequencing lanes to avoid experimental bias. Using the same blood draw, the study looked at two additional independent replicas of 1 million unique cDNA reads for two donors, one aged 18 to 30 and the other aged 80 or older. Study-wide conclusions, independent of this receptor: Compared with the aged group, more naive CD4+ T cells, fewer expanded clones and increased TCR diversity were shown by the long-lived group, suggesting age selection. There was a strong correlation between observed TCR beta diversity and the percentage of naive T cells measured by flow cytometry. Observed TCR beta diversity per million T cells fell roughly linearly with age, and a significant reduction was already apparent by age around 39. Bulk unsorted PBMC profiling prevented conclusive comparison of naive and antigen-experienced compartments. Because donor CMV infection status was unknown, age-related changes in expanded clonotypes were potentially confounded. Estimates of total diversity based on one million sequenced T cells were considered lower bounds and underestimates.

This clonotype has just a few counts. Its specific antigen is unknown. The record has no base qualities; no much larger clone is one base away. Library preparation was by 5' RACE. The sequencing machine was an Illumina HiSeq 2500. A second about 7 to 12 cycle PCR used a sample-barcoded 5' primer and a J-beta primer mix. Each TCR beta cDNA molecule received a unique molecular identifier from a template-switch 5' adaptor carrying 12 random nucleotides. Each sample yielded at least 2.5 million CDR3-containing paired-end reads. The Mint cDNA synthesis kit, primed by a TRBC-specific oligonucleotide, was used to synthesize first-strand cDNA from all RNA. Following uracil-DNA glycosylase treatment, a first 18-cycle PCR with universal primers M1SS and BC2_uni_R was performed on all cDNA. The paper's data handling went like this. Normalization of each sample was performed by random selection of 1 million high-quality reads, each carrying a distinct molecular identifier. Instead of being binned into consensus sequences, reads with shared molecular identifiers were discarded. CDR3 identification, clonotype clustering and error correction used MiTCR with a Q25 quality threshold and the strictest error-elimination algorithm. A nonparametric unseen species model with Euler transformation was used to estimate lower-bound total TCR beta diversity. Starting from the raw public reads, TCRdb applied fastp trimming at Q25, assembled clones with MiXCR and retained in-frame beta chains. Duplicate CDR3 protein sequences are folded into a single record with the most common DNA and genes. The V and J calls come from TCRdb's annotation, not from the publication. The sample contains about 1.8 million distinct CDR3 sequences, 49% of them found a single time. The ten largest make up over 2% of the sample.

Donors were about 36 systemically healthy Caucasian individuals from Russia aged roughly 6 to 100 years. Ten milliliters of peripheral blood were drawn from each donor into EDTA-treated Vacutainer tubes. Ficoll-Paque density-gradient centrifugation was used to isolate PBMCs, with at least 6 million per sample. Trizol reagent was used to extract total RNA from PBMCs, with at least 5 micrograms per sample. The percentages of naive CD45RAhigh/CD27high T cells were determined by flow cytometry on a PBMC aliquot from every donor. From its cysteine to its phenylalanine, the CDR3 spans 14 amino acids. Of the read, only the CDR3 DNA is kept; its 42 bases are in frame from base 1. CDR1 and CDR2 were assigned from the germline V gene (reference sequence) as SEHNR and FQNEAQ. V loses 5 bases at its end and J loses 11 bases; junction bases beyond the gene matches: 11.

The rearrangement combines TRBV7-9 with TRBJ2-5, and TRBD1 matches 10 of the central bases. Sequenced material: blood. The TCR sequence derives from a middle-aged woman in good health. The CDR3 reads as follows: CASSRGTGVIEQYF. The DNA sequence is TGTGCCAGCAGCCGCGGGACAGGGGTAATTGAGCAGTACTTC.